The 27 T cell receptor beta chains below all came from one sample that was sequenced in a study of CD8+ T cells in alopecia areata. cDNA serving as the sequencing template came from extracted, reverse transcribed RNA. The protocol was immunoSEQ multiplex PCR, while the TCRdb copy is restricted to in-frame clones and leaves out a portion. The table records under 350,000 clones, roughly 50% of them present only once. The treatment denotes: oral pan-JAK inhibitor, 5-10 mg twice daily. The sequencing used CD4+ T cells sorted from blood, collected at week 24, from a patient treated with tofacitinib. These receptors were obtained from a human donor with alopecia areata.

This clone was seen a few times. The V and J genes are TRBV30 and TRBJ2-5; unclear D gene. Trimming removed 2 bases from V and 5 bases from J, with 21 bases in between. Germline CDR1 reads GTSNPN; CDR2 reads SVGIG (reference sequence). CDR3 size: 16 residues. The CDR3 region is CAWSSTARLGRETQYF. CDR3 in DNA: TGTGCCTGGAGTTCCACCGCTCGCCTAGGAAGGGAGACCCAGTACTTC.

CDR3 region: CAWRVAGRRSGYGYTF. The DNA for the CDR3 is TGTGCCTGGAGGGTGGCAGGCCGCCGGTCGGGCTATGGCTACACCTTC. The V gene is TRBV30, the J gene TRBJ1-2; D not resolved. Germline V gives CDR1 GTSNPN, CDR2 SVGIG (reference sequence). This CDR3 is 16 amino acids long. V gave up 3 bases and J gave up 4 bases, with 21 bases separating them.

The chain is built from TRBV4-1 and TRBJ1-5, with a tentative D call TRBD1 (5 bases). Germline CDR1 reads MGHRA; CDR2 reads YSYEKL. This CDR3 has 16 residues. Trimming cost V 0 bases and J 2 bases, with 11 bases left between them. CDR3 bases: TGCGCCAGCAGCCAAGAGTCGGGGGTGGGCAATCAGCCCCAGCATTTT. This gives the protein CASSQESGVGNQPQHF.

This clone was counted once. The CDR3 is CASSPSGGSYNEQFF. CDR3 nucleotides: TGCGCCAGCAGCCCTAGCGGGGGGTCCTACAATGAGCAGTTCTTC. The chain uses TRBV5-1 and TRBJ2-1; the match to TRBD2 covers 11 bases. V dropped 4 bases and J dropped 1; count of bases not matched to a gene: 1. The CDR3 has 15 amino acids. Germline V gene lookup returns CDR1 SGHRS and CDR2 YFSETQ.

The rearrangement joins TRBV5-1 to TRBJ1-2; 7 positions agree with TRBD1. The CDR3 sequence is 17 residues long. Trimming cost V 3 bases and J 2 bases; bases outside gene matches: 13. CDR1 and CDR2 (germline): SGHRS, YFSETQ. CDR3 nucleotides: TGCGCCAGCAGCTCGGACCCGTTGACAGGGAGAAACTATGGCTACACCTTC. Translation gives CASSSDPLTGRNYGYTF.

The chain links TRBV4-3 to TRBJ2-7; no definite D call. CDR3 length equals 13 residues. Germline CDR1 LGHNA, CDR2 YSLEER. The germline V and J ends were trimmed by 0 bases and 0 bases, with 3 bases remaining between them. DNA of the CDR3: TGCGCCAGCAGCCAAGATCTCTCCTACGAGCAGTACTTC. Protein: CASSQDLSYEQYF.

This clone turned up a few times. The CDR3 DNA is TGCGCCAGCAGCTCCCTTTTCGGGGCCAACGTCCTGACTTTC. Protein: CASSSLFGANVLTF. The chain joins TRBV5-1 to TRBJ2-6; D gene uncertain. The V and J ends lost 3 bases and 4 bases respectively, with 8 bases between them. The CDR3 is 14 amino acids. CDR1 and CDR2 from the germline V gene are SGHRS and YFSETQ. Full variable domain (outside the CDR3, taken from reference TRBV5-1 and TRBJ2-6): KAGVTQTPRYLIKTRGQQVTLSCSPISGHRSVSWYQQTPGQGLQFLFEYFSETQRNKGNFPGRFSGRQFSNSRSEMNVSTLELGDSALYLCASSSLFGANVLTFGAGSRLTVL.

V is TRBV18 and J is TRBJ2-1; the D is unclear. The germline CDR1 and CDR2 sequences are KGHSH and LQKENI. Trimming left V 1 base short and J 7 bases short, with 5 bases between. This CDR3 has 12 residues. CDR3 residues: CASSPLVNEQFF. The DNA for the CDR3 is TGTGCCAGCTCACCACTAGTGAATGAGCAGTTCTTC.

A few counts support this clone. This chain joins TRBV4-1 and TRBJ1-2, with D hard to call. In germline, CDR1 is MGHRA, CDR2 YSYEKL. The CDR3 length is 16 residues. The V and J ends lost 4 bases and 2 bases respectively, with 17 bases between them. The CDR3 coding sequence is TGCGCCAGCAGCCGCGATGGGAGGGATGGCAACTATGGCTACACCTTC. As protein: CASSRDGRDGNYGYTF.

The V gene is TRBV19, the J gene TRBJ1-5; 10 bases fit TRBD1. V lost 3 bases and J lost 1; bases outside the gene matches: 12. Germline V gene lookup returns CDR1 LNHDA and CDR2 SQIVND (reference sequence). This CDR3 region has 19 residues. CDR3 DNA sequence: TGTGCCAGTAGTATGAAGGGACAGGGGTTGGAGTTGAGCAATCAGCCCCAGCATTTT. This encodes CASSMKGQGLELSNQPQHF.

CDR3 region: CASRKASGAYEQYF. The CDR3 DNA reads as TGTGCCAGCAGGAAGGCTAGCGGGGCCTACGAGCAGTACTTC. The rearrangement links TRBV5-6 to TRBJ2-5; 9 nucleotides agree with TRBD2. Judging by the DNA end, TRBJ2-7 fits better; the J call may be wrong. Germline CDR1 reads SGHDT; CDR2 reads YYEEEE. The CDR3 runs 14 residues.

This sequence joins TRBV5-6 and TRBJ1-2; D is unresolved. The germline V gene encodes CDR1 SGHDT and CDR2 YYEEEE. Trimming left V 2 bases short and J 6 bases short, with 11 bases between. The CDR3 is made up of 13 amino acids. CDR3 DNA: TGTGCCAGCAGCTTCTCAGGAGTGGATGGCTACACCTTC. This translates into CASSFSGVDGYTF.

The chain has TRBV2 and TRBJ2-7; D not certain. Germline V gene lookup returns CDR1 SNHLY and CDR2 FYNNEI. This CDR3 region has 12 residues. The V end lost 10 bases, the J end lost 3 bases, and 13 bases lay between the germline ends. CDR3 bases: TGTGCCACCCAGCAGTGGGTCTACGAGCAGTACTTC. Protein product: CATQQWVYEQYF.

The chain joins TRBV7-2 to TRBJ2-5; 13 nucleotides match TRBD2. Germline V gene lookup returns CDR1 SGHTA and CDR2 FQGNSA. The CDR3 has 16 amino acids. With V trimmed by 1 base and J by 4 bases, 3 bases remained unmatched. The CDR3 region is CASSLVTSGGLETQYF. CDR3 bases: TGTGCCAGCAGCTTAGTGACTAGCGGGGGGTTAGAGACCCAGTACTTC.

The rearrangement joins TRBV29-1 to TRBJ1-2, with unresolved D. CDR3 length equals 13 residues. V lost 1 base, J lost 3 bases, and 9 bases lay in between. The germline V gene has CDR1 SQVTM and CDR2 ANQGSEA. The CDR3 bases are TGCAGCGTTGAAGGGCCCGGCTACTATGGCTACACCTTC. This encodes CSVEGPGYYGYTF.

The chain is built from TRBV13 and TRBJ2-7; D remains ambiguous. Germline assignment: CDR1 PRHDT and CDR2 FYEKMQ (reference sequence). Trimming removed 1 base at V and 3 bases at J, with 16 bases between. The CDR3 spans 16 residues. The CDR3 spells CASSLERRKPVYEQYF. Here the CDR3 DNA reads TGTGCCAGCAGCTTAGAGCGTAGGAAACCTGTCTACGAGCAGTACTTC.

V usage is TRBV5-1 and J usage is TRBJ2-7; D is ambiguous. Germline V gene sequence: CDR1 SGHRS, CDR2 YFSETQ. The ends were cut back, 0 bases at V and 3 bases at J, with 22 bases in the middle. The CDR3 length is 18 residues. CDR3 coding DNA: TGCGCCAGCAGCTTGGTCCCCAGCCGTCCTCCCAACTACTACGAGCAGTACTTC. Protein sequence: CASSLVPSRPPNYYEQYF. Complete variable domain (other parts from reference TRBV5-1 and TRBJ2-7): KAGVTQTPRYLIKTRGQQVTLSCSPISGHRSVSWYQQTPGQGLQFLFEYFSETQRNKGNFPGRFSGRQFSNSRSEMNVSTLELGDSALYLCASSLVPSRPPNYYEQYFGPGTRLTVT.

The rearrangement uses TRBV9 and TRBJ1-3; D uncertain. V was cut by 0 bases and J by 0 bases, with 10 bases left in between. The CDR3 sequence is 16 residues long. Germline CDR1 reads SGDLS; CDR2 reads YYNGEE. CDR3 loop: CASSVGFGISGNTIYF. The CDR3 DNA is TGTGCCAGCAGCGTAGGGTTCGGGATCTCTGGAAACACCATATATTTT. Filled out from reference TRBV9 and TRBJ1-3, the complete variable domain reads DSGVTQTPKHLITATGQRVTLRCSPRSGDLSVYWYQQSLDQGLQFLIQYYNGEERAKGNILERFSAQQFPDLHSELNLSSLELGDSALYFCASSVGFGISGNTIYFGEGSWLTVV.

The chain uses TRBV5-1 and TRBJ1-4; D gene uncertain. The CDR3 covers 15 residues. V lost 0 bases and J 5 bases, leaving 11 bases between the germline ends. The germline V gene encodes CDR1 SGHRS and CDR2 YFSETQ. In nucleotides, the CDR3 is TGCGCCAGCAGCTTGGCCCCCGAAACGAATGAAAAACTGTTTTTT. It translates to CASSLAPETNEKLFF.

This clone was counted a few times. This chain links TRBV18 with TRBJ2-5; the match to TRBD2 covers 12 bases. The germline gives CDR1 KGHSH, CDR2 LQKENI. With 0 bases clipped from V and 7 bases from J, the junction kept 0 bases outside the gene matches. The CDR3 sequence is 14 residues long. The CDR3 loop reads CASSPPGLAGTQYF. Written as DNA, the CDR3 is TGTGCCAGCTCACCACCGGGACTAGCGGGGACCCAGTACTTC.

V usage is TRBV2 and J usage is TRBJ2-1; no clear D gene. Trimming shortened V by 6 bases and J by 0 bases, and 3 bases separated the two germline ends. CDR1 and CDR2 (germline): SNHLY, FYNNEI. CDR3 length equals 12 residues. CDR3 DNA: TGTGCCAGCAGCGTCTCCTACAATGAGCAGTTCTTC. Protein: CASSVSYNEQFF.

Notes on this clone: In the same sample, other DNA sequences code for this CDR3. This sequence joins TRBV30 and TRBJ2-7; D unresolved. Trimming pared 1 base from V and 2 bases from J, leaving 3 bases between. This CDR3 comprises 11 residues. The V gene's germline CDR1 is GTSNPN and CDR2 SVGIG (reference sequence). The CDR3 region is CAWSGTYEQYF. The CDR3 nucleotides are TGTGCCTGGAGTGGGACCTACGAGCAGTACTTC.

The chain joins TRBV6-1 to TRBJ2-7; 8 bases agree with TRBD1. The V gene end was trimmed by 2 bases and the J gene end by 0 bases; junction bases not matched to a gene: 15. The CDR3 extends over 19 amino acids. CDR1 is MNHNS and CDR2 is SASEGT in the germline V gene. CDR3: CASSEYGFGQGVPSYEQYF. DNA for the CDR3: TGTGCCAGCAGTGAATATGGCTTCGGACAGGGCGTCCCCTCCTACGAGCAGTACTTC.

This clone was seen more than once but under ten times. The J gene is TRBJ2-5, the V gene TRBV4-2; the match to TRBD1 covers 7 bases. With 4 bases clipped from V and 4 bases from J, the junction kept 6 bases outside the gene matches. The germline gives CDR1 LGHNA, CDR2 YNFKEQ. This CDR3 is 14 amino acids long. The chain's CDR3 is CASSLNRGRETQYF. The CDR3 region has the DNA TGTGCCAGCAGCCTTAACAGGGGTAGAGAGACCCAGTACTTC.

The CDR3 reads CASSYGQGDNSPLHF. The CDR3 bases are TGCGCCAGCAGCTACGGACAGGGCGATAATTCACCCCTCCACTTT. The rearrangement uses TRBV5-1 and TRBJ1-6, with TRBD1 identical over 8 bases. The CDR3 runs to 15 residues. Germline V CDR1 and CDR2: SGHRS, YFSETQ. The trim removed 3 bases at V and 5 bases at J, leaving 4 bases unmatched.

V is TRBV6-5 and J is TRBJ2-7; possibly TRBD2 for D (6 bases). V shed 4 bases and J shed 2 bases, with 18 bases lying between them. This CDR3 comprises 16 residues. CDR1 and CDR2 (germline): MNHEY, SVGAGI. CDR3 sequence (DNA): TGTGCCAGCAGTTCCCTCTCGGACGGGAGAGCCTACGAGCAGTACTTC. As protein: CASSSLSDGRAYEQYF.

V is TRBV6-6 and J is TRBJ1-2; TRBD1 might be the D (5 bases). Trimming left V 7 bases short and J 2 bases short, with 11 bases between. Germline V CDR1 and CDR2: MNHNY, SVGAGI (reference sequence). CDR3 length: 13 amino acids. The CDR3 DNA reads TGTGCCAGCACCGACAGTAACAACTATGGCTACACCTTC. It codes for CASTDSNNYGYTF.